These T cell receptor beta chains were read from a single sample in a study of blood T cell repertoires in COVID-19. The method was immunoSEQ multiplex PCR; TCRdb's version includes in-frame clones alone and lacks a portion of them. The sample includes around 700,000 clones, 85% to 90% of them seen just once. The sequencing sample was made of peripheral blood. The source is a woman aged 18-30 years with acute or convalescent COVID-19. Each CDR3 is given with its conserved first and last residue. A D gene is named only where the DNA matches it firmly. Clone size, where shown, is once, few, many, or a class for clones that have expanded.

CDR3aa: CASSIDSLVNEQFF
CDR3nt: TGTGCCAGTAGTATAGATTCCCTAGTAAATGAGCAGTTCTTC
abundance: -
v_gene: TRBV19
j_gene: TRBJ2-1
d_gene: -

CDR3aa: CASSEDHRNTEAFF
CDR3nt: TGTGCCAGCAGTGAAGATCACAGGAACACTGAAGCTTTCTTT
abundance: -
v_gene: TRBV6-1
j_gene: TRBJ1-1
d_gene: -

CDR3aa: CASSLESVFSTDTQYF
CDR3nt: TGCGCCAGCAGCTTGGAGAGTGTGTTTAGCACAGATACGCAGTATTTT
abundance: once
v_gene: TRBV5-1
j_gene: TRBJ2-3
d_gene: -

CDR3aa: CASSFRTEVDEQFF
CDR3nt: TGTGCCAGCAGCTTTCGGACAGAGGTCGATGAGCAGTTCTTC
abundance: -
v_gene: TRBV7-2
j_gene: TRBJ2-1
d_gene: -

CDR3aa: CASSESGIPTYEQYF
CDR3nt: TGTGCCAGCAGTGAATCGGGGATCCCGACCTACGAGCAGTACTTC
abundance: few
v_gene: TRBV2
j_gene: TRBJ2-7
d_gene: -

CDR3aa: CASTRGEYTEAFF
CDR3nt: TGTGCCAGTACCCGCGGGGAGTACACTGAAGCTTTCTTT
abundance: -
v_gene: TRBV7-9
j_gene: TRBJ1-1
d_gene: -

CDR3aa: CASSPRGRPSTNEKLFF
CDR3nt: TGTGCCAGCAGCCCCCGGGGGAGACCGTCAACTAATGAAAAACTGTTTTTT
abundance: -
v_gene: TRBV9
j_gene: TRBJ1-4
d_gene: -

CDR3aa: CASRLALDRGLPGQPQHF
CDR3nt: TGTGCAAGTCGCTTAGCGTTGGACAGGGGGCTCCCGGGGCAGCCCCAGCATTTT
abundance: -
v_gene: TRBV12-2
j_gene: TRBJ1-5
d_gene: -

CDR3aa: CASSLVAGLETQYF
CDR3nt: TGTGCCAGCAGCTTGGTTGCGGGTTTAGAGACCCAGTACTTC
abundance: once
v_gene: TRBV5-5
j_gene: TRBJ2-5
d_gene: -

CDR3aa: CASSGGNTIYF
CDR3nt: TGTGCCAGCTCGGGGGGAAACACCATATATTTT
abundance: few
v_gene: TRBV12-3/TRBV12-4
j_gene: TRBJ1-3
d_gene: -

CDR3aa: CASSSPTGQGSSYYGYTF
CDR3nt: TGCGCCAGCAGCTCACCCACGGGACAGGGGAGCTCGTACTATGGCTACACCTTC
abundance: -
v_gene: TRBV5-1
j_gene: TRBJ1-2
d_gene: TRBD1

CDR3aa: CASSLEESYNSPLHF
CDR3nt: TGTGCCAGCAGCTTGGAAGAGAGCTATAATTCACCCCTCCACTTT
abundance: -
v_gene: TRBV5-6
j_gene: TRBJ1-6
d_gene: -

CDR3aa: CASSHDPGGYTF
CDR3nt: TGTGCCAGCAGTCATGACCCGGGGGGCTACACCTTC
abundance: -
v_gene: TRBV13
j_gene: TRBJ1-2
d_gene: -

CDR3aa: CASSQGTGGVYGYTF
CDR3nt: TGTGCCAGCAGCCAAGGGACAGGGGGTGTCTATGGCTACACCTTC
abundance: -
v_gene: TRBV3-1/TRBV3-2
j_gene: TRBJ1-2
d_gene: TRBD1

CDR3aa: CASSYSIKRTSGPLSYNEQFF
CDR3nt: TGTGCCAGCAGTTACTCAATAAAGCGGACTAGCGGCCCCCTCTCCTACAATGAGCAGTTCTTC
abundance: -
v_gene: TRBV6-2/TRBV6-3
j_gene: TRBJ2-1
d_gene: TRBD2

CDR3aa: CASSSGGQGVRNTEAFF
CDR3nt: TGTGCCAGCAGCTCTGGGGGACAGGGGGTAAGGAACACTGAAGCTTTCTTT
abundance: -
v_gene: TRBV7-2
j_gene: TRBJ1-1
d_gene: TRBD1

CDR3aa: CASSLSYTFF
CDR3nt: TGTGCCAGCAGCCTAAGTTATACTTTCTTT
abundance: -
v_gene: TRBV6-6
j_gene: TRBJ1-1
d_gene: -

CDR3aa: CASSLNRGPGETQYF
CDR3nt: TGCGCCAGCAGCTTAAACAGGGGTCCTGGAGAGACCCAGTACTTC
abundance: -
v_gene: TRBV5-1
j_gene: TRBJ2-5
d_gene: TRBD1

CDR3aa: CASSLNYEQFF
CDR3nt: TGTGCCAGCAGCTTAAACTATGAGCAGTTCTTC
abundance: -
v_gene: TRBV11-1
j_gene: TRBJ2-1
d_gene: -

CDR3aa: CASSHPDRERYGYTF
CDR3nt: TGCGCCAGCAGCCACCCGGACAGGGAACGCTATGGCTACACCTTC
abundance: few
v_gene: TRBV4-1
j_gene: TRBJ1-2
d_gene: TRBD1

CDR3aa: CASTDRLYGYTF
CDR3nt: TGTGCCAGTACAGACAGATTGTATGGCTACACCTTC
abundance: -
v_gene: TRBV19
j_gene: TRBJ1-2
d_gene: -

CDR3aa: CASSPGGRRALNTGELFF
CDR3nt: TGTGCCAGCAGCCCAGGGGGCCGCAGGGCCCTGAACACCGGGGAGCTGTTTTTT
abundance: few
v_gene: TRBV11-2
j_gene: TRBJ2-2
d_gene: TRBD1

CDR3aa: CASSKTDFSSYEQYF
CDR3nt: TGTGCCAGCAGCAAGACAGATTTTAGCTCCTACGAGCAGTACTTC
abundance: -
v_gene: TRBV9
j_gene: TRBJ2-7
d_gene: -

CDR3aa: CASSQHARASPGFQRVNYGYTF
CDR3nt: TGCGCCAGCAGCCAACATGCCCGCGCATCCCCCGGTTTTCAGAGGGTTAACTATGGCTACACCTTC
abundance: -
v_gene: TRBV4-1
j_gene: TRBJ1-2
d_gene: -

CDR3aa: CASSLSGPGANVLTF
CDR3nt: TGTGCCAGCAGTTTATCAGGGCCCGGGGCCAACGTCCTGACTTTC
abundance: -
v_gene: TRBV6-5
j_gene: TRBJ2-6
d_gene: -

CDR3aa: CASSLTGGGTGELFF
CDR3nt: TGCGCCAGCAGCCTGACAGGGGGCGGCACCGGGGAGCTGTTTTTT
abundance: -
v_gene: TRBV5-1
j_gene: TRBJ2-2
d_gene: TRBD1

CDR3aa: CASSQDYGDYSYEQYF
CDR3nt: TGCGCCAGCAGCCAAGATTACGGGGATTACTCCTACGAGCAGTACTTC
abundance: -
v_gene: TRBV4-1
j_gene: TRBJ2-7
d_gene: -

CDR3aa: CASSPRAGGLYNEQFF
CDR3nt: TGCGCCAGCAGCCCTAGGGCGGGGGGCCTCTACAATGAGCAGTTCTTC
abundance: -
v_gene: TRBV5-1
j_gene: TRBJ2-1
d_gene: TRBD2

CDR3aa: CASSPVGQGTDTQYF
CDR3nt: TGTGCCAGCAGCCCAGTGGGACAGGGTACAGATACGCAGTATTTT
abundance: -
v_gene: TRBV11-2
j_gene: TRBJ2-3
d_gene: TRBD1

CDR3aa: CASSYVGTSAETEAFF
CDR3nt: TGTGCCAGCAGTTACGTGGGCACCTCCGCCGAGACTGAAGCTTTCTTT
abundance: -
v_gene: TRBV6-5
j_gene: TRBJ1-1
d_gene: -

CDR3aa: CASSIRGNNSPLHF
CDR3nt: TGTGCCAGTAGTATCAGGGGTAATAATTCACCCCTCCACTTT
abundance: -
v_gene: TRBV19
j_gene: TRBJ1-6
d_gene: -

CDR3aa: CATQGLNEKLFF
CDR3nt: TGTGCCACGCAGGGCCTTAATGAAAAACTGTTTTTT
abundance: -
v_gene: TRBV10-3
j_gene: TRBJ1-4
d_gene: -

CDR3aa: CASSLAYQARGANVLTF
CDR3nt: TGTGCCAGCAGCTTAGCGTATCAGGCGCGTGGGGCCAACGTCCTGACTTTC
abundance: -
v_gene: TRBV7-9
j_gene: TRBJ2-6
d_gene: -

CDR3aa: CATSDFLETQYF
CDR3nt: TGTGCCACCAGTGATTTTCTTGAGACCCAGTACTTC
abundance: -
v_gene: TRBV24-1
j_gene: TRBJ2-5
d_gene: -

CDR3aa: CASSLGDRVAFPF
CDR3nt: TGTGCCAGCAGCTTGGGGGACAGGGTTGCTTTTCCTTTT
abundance: few
v_gene: TRBV5-6
j_gene: TRBJ1-3
d_gene: TRBD1

CDR3aa: CASSLRVRGTNEKLFF
CDR3nt: TGTGCCAGCAGTTTGCGGGTCAGGGGAACTAATGAAAAACTGTTTTTT
abundance: few
v_gene: TRBV27
j_gene: TRBJ1-4
d_gene: -

CDR3aa: CASSQAETAIYEQYF
CDR3nt: TGTGCCAGCAGCCAAGCCGAGACAGCGATTTACGAGCAGTACTTC
abundance: -
v_gene: TRBV3-1/TRBV3-2
j_gene: TRBJ2-7
d_gene: -

CDR3aa: CASSRPGGSTLDEQFF
CDR3nt: TGTGCCAGCAGCAGACCCGGGGGATCCACACTCGATGAGCAGTTCTTC
abundance: once
v_gene: TRBV14
j_gene: TRBJ2-1
d_gene: -

CDR3aa: CASSESEQNTEAFF
CDR3nt: TGCGCCAGCAGTGAGTCTGAACAGAACACTGAAGCTTTCTTT
abundance: -
v_gene: TRBV10-1
j_gene: TRBJ1-1
d_gene: -

CDR3aa: CATSDSDRGKYEQYF
CDR3nt: TGTGCCACCAGTGACTCGGACAGGGGTAAATACGAGCAGTACTTC
abundance: -
v_gene: TRBV24-1
j_gene: TRBJ2-7
d_gene: TRBD1

CDR3aa: CATSERTGGPWTF
CDR3nt: TGTGCCACCAGTGAACGGACAGGGGGCCCTTGGACCTTC
abundance: few
v_gene: TRBV24-1
j_gene: TRBJ1-2
d_gene: TRBD1

CDR3aa: CASSLGPARQGAREQYF
CDR3nt: TGCGCCAGCAGCCTCGGTCCGGCCCGACAGGGGGCAAGGGAGCAGTACTTC
abundance: -
v_gene: TRBV5-1
j_gene: TRBJ2-7
d_gene: TRBD1

CDR3aa: CASTSMGEQFF
CDR3nt: TGTGCCAGCACTAGTATGGGTGAGCAGTTCTTC
abundance: -
v_gene: TRBV6-5
j_gene: TRBJ2-1
d_gene: -

CDR3aa: CASSLYSTGPYNEQFF
CDR3nt: TGTGCCAGCAGCTTGTATTCCACAGGCCCCTACAATGAGCAGTTCTTC
abundance: -
v_gene: TRBV7-9
j_gene: TRBJ2-1
d_gene: -

CDR3aa: CASSSQETTEAFF
CDR3nt: TGTGCCAGCAGTTCACAGGAGACCACTGAAGCTTTCTTT
abundance: -
v_gene: TRBV6-2/TRBV6-3
j_gene: TRBJ1-1
d_gene: -

CDR3aa: CASGIGTGALDQPQHF
CDR3nt: TGTGCTAGTGGTATCGGGACAGGGGCTCTGGATCAGCCCCAGCATTTT
abundance: -
v_gene: TRBV12-5
j_gene: TRBJ1-5
d_gene: TRBD1

CDR3aa: CATSDAGATSGNTIYF
CDR3nt: TGTGCCACCAGTGATGCTGGGGCAACTTCTGGAAACACCATATATTTT
abundance: -
v_gene: TRBV24-1
j_gene: TRBJ1-3
d_gene: -

CDR3aa: CASIRREAKPSSGANVLTF
CDR3nt: TGCGCCAGCATCCGACGGGAGGCCAAGCCCTCCTCTGGGGCCAACGTCCTGACTTTC
abundance: -
v_gene: TRBV10-1
j_gene: TRBJ2-6
d_gene: TRBD2

CDR3aa: CASSLLPGLGNTIYF
CDR3nt: TGTGCCAGCAGCCTACTACCGGGACTGGGAAACACCATATATTTT
abundance: -
v_gene: TRBV11-2
j_gene: TRBJ1-3
d_gene: -

CDR3aa: CASSLRSPGGEVNTEAFF
CDR3nt: TGCGCCAGCAGCTTGCGGTCCCCAGGGGGTGAGGTGAACACTGAAGCTTTCTTT
abundance: -
v_gene: TRBV5-1
j_gene: TRBJ1-1
d_gene: TRBD1

CDR3aa: CASSYGQGEGDTQYF
CDR3nt: TGTGCCAGCAGCTACGGACAGGGAGAAGGAGATACGCAGTATTTT
abundance: -
v_gene: TRBV7-9
j_gene: TRBJ2-3
d_gene: TRBD1

CDR3aa: CASSTEDWGGSNQPQHF
CDR3nt: TGTGCCAGTAGTACCGAAGACTGGGGCGGAAGCAATCAGCCCCAGCATTTT
abundance: -
v_gene: TRBV19
j_gene: TRBJ1-5
d_gene: -

CDR3aa: CASSQGGNTEAFF
CDR3nt: TGCGCCAGCAGCCAAGGCGGCAACACTGAAGCTTTCTTT
abundance: few
v_gene: TRBV4-1
j_gene: TRBJ1-1
d_gene: -

CDR3aa: CASSPTSDRSSYGYTF
CDR3nt: TGTGCCAGCTCACCAACATCGGACAGAAGTTCCTATGGCTACACCTTC
abundance: -
v_gene: TRBV18
j_gene: TRBJ1-2
d_gene: -

CDR3aa: CASSLDRGQGYGYTF
CDR3nt: TGTGCCAGCTCACTAGACAGGGGGCAAGGCTATGGCTACACCTTC
abundance: -
v_gene: TRBV18
j_gene: TRBJ1-2
d_gene: TRBD1

CDR3aa: CASSDSPTGELFF
CDR3nt: TGTGCCAGCAGTGACTCTCCTACGGGGGAGCTGTTTTTT
abundance: -
v_gene: TRBV6-4
j_gene: TRBJ2-2
d_gene: -

CDR3aa: CASSLLDLKRGPWIYGYTF
CDR3nt: TGTGCCAGCAGTTTATTGGACCTAAAAAGAGGGCCGTGGATCTATGGCTACACCTTC
abundance: -
v_gene: TRBV28
j_gene: TRBJ1-2
d_gene: -